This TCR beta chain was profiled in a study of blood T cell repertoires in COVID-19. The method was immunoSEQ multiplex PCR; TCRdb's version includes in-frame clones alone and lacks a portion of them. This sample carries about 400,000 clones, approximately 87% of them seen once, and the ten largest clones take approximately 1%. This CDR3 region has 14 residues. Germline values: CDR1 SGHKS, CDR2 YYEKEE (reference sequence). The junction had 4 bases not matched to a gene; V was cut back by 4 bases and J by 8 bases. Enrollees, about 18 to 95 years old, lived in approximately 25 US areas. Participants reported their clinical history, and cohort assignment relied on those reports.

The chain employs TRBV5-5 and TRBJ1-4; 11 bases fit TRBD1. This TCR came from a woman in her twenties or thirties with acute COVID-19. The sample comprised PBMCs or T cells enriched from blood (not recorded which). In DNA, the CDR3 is TGTGCCAGCAGCCAATGGACAGGGGGCGAAAAACTGTTTTTT. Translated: CASSQWTGGEKLFF.